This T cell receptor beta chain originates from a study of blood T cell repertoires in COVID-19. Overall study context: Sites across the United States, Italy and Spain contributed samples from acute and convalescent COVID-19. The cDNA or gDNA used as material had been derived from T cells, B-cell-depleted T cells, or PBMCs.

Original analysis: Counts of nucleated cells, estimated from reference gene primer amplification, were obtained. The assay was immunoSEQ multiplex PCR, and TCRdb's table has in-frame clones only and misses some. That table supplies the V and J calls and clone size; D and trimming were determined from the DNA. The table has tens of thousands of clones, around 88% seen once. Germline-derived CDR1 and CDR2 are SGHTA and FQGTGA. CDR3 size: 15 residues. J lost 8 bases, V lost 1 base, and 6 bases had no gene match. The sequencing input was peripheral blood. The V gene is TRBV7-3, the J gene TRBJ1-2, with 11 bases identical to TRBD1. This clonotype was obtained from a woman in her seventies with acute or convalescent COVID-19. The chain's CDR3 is CASSLIGQGAGGYTF. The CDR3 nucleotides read TGTGCCAGCAGCTTAATAGGACAGGGGGCAGGGGGCTACACCTTC.